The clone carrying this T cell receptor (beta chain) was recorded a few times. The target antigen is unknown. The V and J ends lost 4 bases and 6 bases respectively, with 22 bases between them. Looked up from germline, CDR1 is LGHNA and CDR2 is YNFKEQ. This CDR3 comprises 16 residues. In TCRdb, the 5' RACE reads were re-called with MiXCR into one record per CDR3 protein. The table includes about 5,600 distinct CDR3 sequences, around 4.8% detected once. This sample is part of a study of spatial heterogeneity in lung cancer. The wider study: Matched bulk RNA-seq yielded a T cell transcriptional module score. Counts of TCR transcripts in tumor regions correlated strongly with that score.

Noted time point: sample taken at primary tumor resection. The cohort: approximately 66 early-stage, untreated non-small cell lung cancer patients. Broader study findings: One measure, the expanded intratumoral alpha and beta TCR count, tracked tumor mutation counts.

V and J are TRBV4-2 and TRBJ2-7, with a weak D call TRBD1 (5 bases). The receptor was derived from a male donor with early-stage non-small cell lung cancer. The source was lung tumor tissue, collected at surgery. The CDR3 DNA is TGTGCCAGCAGCCCCCCCCCGGCTACAGGTCTACGCGAGCAGTACTTC. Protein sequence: CASSPPPATGLREQYF.